The 3 T cell receptor beta chains presented below share a single source sample, sequenced in a study of T-cell memory formation after mild COVID-19. MiXCR was run by TCRdb on the 5' RACE reads, yielding one entry per CDR3 protein. The sample includes some 350,000 distinct CDR3 sequences, over 10% of them seen just once. The sequenced material came from PBMCs or a T cell subset sorted from them (not recorded which). Receptors originate from a man aged 18 to 30 who had mild COVID-19 (a few samples of this study predate the infection). Cell type and time point are not known.

V and J are TRBV7-8 and TRBJ2-2, with D perhaps TRBD1 or TRBD2 (5 bases each). The CDR3 loop spans 17 amino acids. The germline V and J ends were trimmed by 5 bases and 2 bases, with 18 bases remaining between them. Per germline, CDR1 SGHVS and CDR2 FQNEAQ. The CDR3 DNA reads TGTGCCAGCAGCCCCCCCCGAGGCAGGGACAACACCGGGGAGCTGTTTTTT. Its protein product is CASSPPRGRDNTGELFF. Based on the CDR3 plus reference TRBV7-8 and TRBJ2-2, the full variable domain is GAGVSQSPRYKVAKRGQDVALRCDPISGHVSLFWYQQALGQGPEFLTYFQNEAQLDKSGLPSDRFFAERPEGSVSTLKIQRTQQEDSAVYLCASSPPRGRDNTGELFFGEGSRLTVL.

This clonotype was recorded at least ten times. J is TRBJ2-1 and V is TRBV12-3 or TRBV12-4, with unresolved D. There are 12 residues in the CDR3. V lost 3 bases, J lost 8 bases, and 8 bases lay in between. CDR3 in amino acids: CASSLAIDEQFF. In DNA, the CDR3 is TGTGCCAGCAGTTTGGCCATAGATGAGCAGTTCTTC.

The chain employs TRBV9 and TRBJ2-7; D not resolved. CDR3 size: 16 residues. The V end lost 4 bases, the J end lost 6 bases, and 23 bases lay between the germline ends. The germline V gene has CDR1 SGDLS and CDR2 YYNGEE. CDR3 region: CASSLSSEWGISEQYF. CDR3 sequence (DNA): TGTGCCAGCAGCCTAAGTTCGGAGTGGGGTATCAGCGAGCAGTACTTC.